The subject of this entry is one TCR beta chain. This specimen comes from a study of cytomegalovirus exposure and HLA in healthy donors. Study as a whole: Among the 300 to 500 donors who were genotyped, about 80% fell in the genetic ancestry cluster that is associated with self-reported Caucasian donors.

The PCR employed 60 Vbeta primers together with 13 Jbeta primers. TCRdb's table, derived via immunoSEQ multiplex PCR, lists solely in-frame clones and lacks some. The table shows a few hundred thousand clones, with around 65% occurring only once. The sequence derives from a female donor in good health and CMV-seronegative. Source material: PBMCs.

The CDR3 DNA follows: TGCGCCAGCCGAATTGGGACAGGCGAGGATCAGCCCCAGCATTTT. The encoded protein is CASRIGTGEDQPQHF. This chain uses TRBV5-1 with TRBJ1-5; 8 bases align to TRBD1. CDR3 length: 15 residues. CDR1 and CDR2 (germline): SGHRS, YFSETQ. V was clipped by 7 bases and J by 5 bases; unmatched bases: 11.